Sequencing of this T cell receptor beta chain was carried out in a study of blood T cell repertoires in COVID-19. Study information: T cells, B-cell-depleted T cells, or PBMCs provided the cDNA or gDNA that served as material.

Participants were aged about 18 to 100 years from around 24 US areas. Donors were grouped by their self-reported clinical history. In the original analysis: Amplified reference gene primers provided the basis for estimating nucleated cell counts. Profiled with immunoSEQ multiplex PCR; TCRdb holds only in-frame clones, not every one. V and J calls and clone size are those listed in that table; D and trimming were worked out from the DNA. The sample includes about 220,000 clones, around 89% of them seen just once. Germline V gene lookup returns CDR1 LGHNA and CDR2 YNFKEQ. Trimming removed 4 bases at V and 5 bases at J, with 11 bases between. The CDR3 runs to 13 residues.

The receptor was derived from a young woman in a cohort exposed to, infected with or recovered from COVID-19 (not recorded which). The chain uses TRBV4-2 and TRBJ1-1; D remains ambiguous. The source material was PBMCs or T cells enriched from blood (not recorded which). CDR3 amino acids: CASSPSNGTEAFF. CDR3 DNA: TGTGCCAGCAGCCCGTCGAACGGGACTGAAGCTTTCTTT.